The 9 T cell receptor beta chains reported below all come from one sample, sequenced in a study of preoperative IRX-2 immunotherapy in early breast cancer (dated by TCRdb to between 2018 and 2020). The library was prepared using the immunoSEQ multiplex PCR assay. TCRdb took this table from immuneACCESS and kept in-frame rearrangements with V and J called. Such tables lack part of the clones; where checked against another copy, unresolved V genes explain under half of the gap, and the rest is unexplained. This sample lists 5,600 or so clones; 55% to 80% were detected once. The ten biggest clones cover 11% of the sample. What the treatment or condition label conveys for this sample: preoperative locoregional IRX-2 cytokine immunotherapy. The sequenced sample was tumor tissue, obtained before IRX-2 immunotherapy. These receptors all stem from a human donor with breast cancer.

This chain uses TRBV11-3 with TRBJ2-3; maybe TRBD2 (5 bases). This CDR3 has 16 amino acids. The germline V gene encodes CDR1 SGHNT and CDR2 YENEEA. V was shortened by 5 bases and J by 0 bases, with 15 bases between the two germline ends. CDR3 sequence (DNA): TGTGCCAGCAGCCCGATCGGCTGGACTAGCACAGATACGCAGTATTTT. Protein sequence: CASSPIGWTSTDTQYF.

This clone has just a few counts. The chain links TRBV28 to TRBJ2-1, with D unclear. V was cut by 9 bases and J by 4 bases, with 10 bases left in between. CDR3 size: 12 residues. Per germline, CDR1 MDHEN and CDR2 SYDVKM. DNA for the CDR3: TGTGCCAGTTTTCAGATTTACAATGAGCAGTTCTTC. This translates into CASFQIYNEQFF.

The J gene is TRBJ1-1, the V gene TRBV18; D gene uncertain. V was trimmed by 1 base and J by 4 bases, leaving 13 bases between them. Per germline, CDR1 KGHSH and CDR2 LQKENI. The CDR3 is 15 amino acids. The CDR3 sequence is CASSPQGGLGTEAFF. The CDR3, as DNA: TGTGCCAGCTCACCACAAGGTGGTTTGGGCACTGAAGCTTTCTTT.

The chain is built from TRBV28 and TRBJ2-7; D is unresolved. This CDR3 has 12 residues. Germline V CDR1 and CDR2: MDHEN, SYDVKM. Trimming left V 3 bases short and J 4 bases short, with 7 bases between. CDR3 sequence reads: CASSFGRYEQYF. The CDR3 coding sequence is TGTGCCAGCAGTTTTGGCAGATACGAGCAGTACTTC.

The V gene is TRBV6-8, the J gene TRBJ1-2, with D maybe TRBD1 (6 bases). The CDR3 loop spans 13 amino acids. CDR1 is MNHGY, CDR2 SAAAGT, per germline. V was clipped by 8 bases and J by 1 base, with 11 bases between them. CDR3: CASGTRGNYGYTF. For the CDR3, the DNA is TGTGCCAGCGGAACCAGGGGTAACTATGGCTACACCTTC.

This chain joins TRBV6-8 and TRBJ1-4; no clear D. The V end was cut by 6 bases, the J end by 8 bases, with 28 bases between. The CDR3 extends over 18 amino acids. Per germline, CDR1 MNHGY and CDR2 SAAAGT. DNA of the CDR3: TGTGCCAGCAGCCCCACTGAACGAGGGAGGCCCTATTGGGAAAAACTGTTTTTT. Protein: CASSPTERGRPYWEKLFF.

This chain uses TRBV11-3 with TRBJ2-7; 7 bases fit TRBD2. Unmatched junction bases numbered 8, after V lost 2 bases and J lost 7 bases. This CDR3 region has 14 residues. Germline V gene sequence: CDR1 SGHNT, CDR2 YENEEA. This chain's CDR3 is CASSLRGRAGEQYF. In DNA form, the CDR3 reads TGTGCCAGCAGCTTACGTGGGAGGGCTGGGGAGCAGTACTTC.

The rearrangement links TRBV7-4 to TRBJ1-5, with D uncertain. CDR3 length equals 13 residues. The germline V gene has CDR1 SGHVT and CDR2 SQSDAQ. With 8 bases removed from V and 6 bases from J, the gap between germline ends came to 14 bases. The CDR3 DNA reads as TGTGCCAGCCGAGGAGGGTTCGGTCAGCCCCAGCATTTT. This gives the protein CASRGGFGQPQHF.

The chain links TRBV18 to TRBJ1-2; no reliable D call. CDR1 and CDR2 (germline): KGHSH, LQKENI. Trimming cost V 2 bases and J 6 bases, with 10 bases left between them. This CDR3 contains 13 residues. DNA for the CDR3: TGTGCCAGCTCACCAGGGTTGACGGATGGCTACACCTTC. Its translation: CASSPGLTDGYTF.